This T cell receptor (beta chain) was sequenced during a study of cytomegalovirus exposure and HLA in healthy donors. Study information: Previous work identified roughly 110 million unique TCR beta sequences from around 170 million T cells.

Note on this clone: Other DNA sequences in this sample translate to the same CDR3.

Germline V gene data show CDR1 as MNHEY and CDR2 as SMNVEV (reference sequence). There are 17 residues in the CDR3. Germline trimming cut 6 bases from V and 4 bases from J; bases unmatched to any gene: 12. Donors sampled were nominally healthy, though unrecorded immune exposures were likely. Researchers ran the PCR with 60 Vbeta and 13 Jbeta primers. The assay was immunoSEQ multiplex PCR, and TCRdb's table has in-frame clones only and misses some. Of about 150,000 clones in the sample, roughly 80% were seen once. The source material was PBMCs. The TCR was taken from a woman in her 50s in good health and CMV-seropositive. The chain employs TRBV27 and TRBJ2-2; 9 bases map to TRBD2. As DNA, the CDR3 is TGTGCCAGCAGGAGGCTAGCGGGACCATCATCCACCGGGGAGCTGTTTTTT. Translating gives CASRRLAGPSSTGELFF.